Below, 20 T cell receptor beta chains from the same sample are listed, as sequenced in a study of radiotherapy plus CTLA-4 blockade in lung cancer. Clones were sequenced by immunoSEQ multiplex PCR, and TCRdb holds only the in-frame ones, with some missing. Of about 86,000 clones in the sample, under 85% were seen once. Source: peripheral blood, taken from a patient treated with radiotherapy plus ipilimumab. The receptors stem from a human donor with non-small cell lung cancer who had stable disease on radiotherapy plus ipilimumab.

This rearrangement joins TRBV11-3 to TRBJ1-1, with D unclear. Germline V gives CDR1 SGHNT, CDR2 YENEEA. V was pared by 4 bases and J by 1 base, with 10 bases between. This CDR3 region has 14 residues. The DNA of the CDR3 is TGTGCCAGCAGCTGGTCAGCAGCGAACACTGAAGCTTTCTTT. It translates to CASSWSAANTEAFF.

CDR3 protein: CASRRQLYGYTF. In nucleotides, the CDR3 is TGTGCCAGCCGCCGGCAGCTCTATGGCTACACCTTC. The rearrangement links TRBV2 to TRBJ1-2; D unresolved. This CDR3 comprises 12 residues. In germline, CDR1 is SNHLY, CDR2 FYNNEI. V was trimmed by 8 bases and J by 4 bases, leaving 11 bases between them.

Concerning this clone: One junction end does not reproduce the germline sequence, and a read error may be involved. This rearrangement joins TRBV6-6 to TRBJ2-7, with D tentatively TRBD1 or TRBD2 (6 bases each). Germline CDR1 reads MNHNY; CDR2 reads SVGAGI (reference sequence). The CDR3 is made up of 15 amino acids. In nucleotides, the CDR3 is TGTGCCAGCAGTTACTCTACTACCCCGGGGGCTGCATTATTTTTC. This gives the protein CASSYSTTPGAALFF.

The chain couples TRBV19 to TRBJ1-2, with TRBD1 identical over 8 bases. The CDR3 contains 15 residues. CDR1 and CDR2 (germline): LNHDA, SQIVND (reference sequence). Trimming removed 3 bases from V and 0 bases from J; junction bases left unmatched: 3. CDR3 sequence (DNA): TGTGCCAGTAGTATGGCGGACAGGGCTAACTATGGCTACACCTTC. It encodes CASSMADRANYGYTF.

The CDR3 reads CASSLGPAGGTTEQFF. For the CDR3, the DNA is TGTGCCAGCAGCTTAGGTCCAGCGGGGGGGACAACTGAGCAGTTCTTC. V usage is TRBV7-6 and J usage is TRBJ2-1; 10 positions match TRBD2. With 1 base clipped from V and 9 bases from J, the junction kept 9 bases outside the gene matches. The CDR3 extends over 16 amino acids. Germline CDR1 and CDR2: SGHVS and FNYEAQ.

This clone was counted a few times. The chain links TRBV25-1 to TRBJ2-2; 8 nucleotides align to TRBD2. V dropped 3 bases and J dropped 3; count of bases not matched to a gene: 0. Looked up from germline, CDR1 is MGHDK and CDR2 is SYGVNS. The CDR3 runs 14 residues. The CDR3, as DNA: TGTGCCAGCAGTGAGGGACTAGACACCGGGGAGCTGTTTTTT. This sequence encodes CASSEGLDTGELFF.

The gene calls are TRBV19 and TRBJ2-2, with a possible D match to TRBD2 (6 bases). The CDR3 loop spans 12 amino acids. The germline V gene has CDR1 LNHDA and CDR2 SQIVND (reference sequence). V lost 6 bases, J lost 4 bases, and 6 bases lay in between. The CDR3 region has the DNA TGTGCCAGTAGGACTAGCACCGGGGAGCTGTTTTTT. Protein sequence: CASRTSTGELFF.

This rearrangement joins TRBV11-1 to TRBJ1-1; D gene unclear. The CDR3 is 14 amino acids. Per the germline V gene, CDR1 is SGHAT and CDR2 is FQDESV (reference sequence). V was pared by 1 base and J by 1 base, with 7 bases between. The CDR3: CASSLVRWNTEAFF. CDR3 in DNA: TGTGCCAGCAGCTTAGTTCGATGGAACACTGAAGCTTTCTTT.

The V call is TRBV9, the J call TRBJ2-3; 9 bases are shared with TRBD2. CDR1 SGDLS and CDR2 YYNGEE come from the germline V gene. This CDR3 has 16 amino acids. The V and J ends lost 0 bases and 6 bases, in that order; junction bases with no gene match: 8. The CDR3 sequence: CASSVVSSGNGDTQYF. DNA for the CDR3: TGTGCCAGCAGCGTAGTGTCTAGCGGGAATGGGGATACGCAGTATTTT.

The chain recombines TRBV5-6 with TRBJ1-5; possible D gene TRBD1, 5 bases. The V end lost 10 bases, the J end lost 10 bases, and 21 bases lay between the germline ends. Germline CDR1 and CDR2: SGHDT and YYEEEE. CDR3 length: 13 residues. CDR3 sequence (DNA): TGTGCCTCCAGCGGAGGGACCGCTCGACCCCAGCATTTT. It encodes CASSGGTARPQHF.

The V call is TRBV27, the J call TRBJ2-1; TRBD2 matches at 15 bases. Germline V lookup: CDR1 MNHEY, CDR2 SMNVEV (reference sequence). The CDR3 extends over 16 amino acids. Losses at the gene ends were 5 bases for V and 9 bases for J; bases not matched to a gene: 8. The CDR3 spells CASSLRTSGRVAEQFF. The DNA for the CDR3 is TGTGCCAGCAGTCTGCGGACTAGCGGGAGGGTCGCTGAGCAGTTCTTC.

Written as DNA, the CDR3 is TGTGCCAGCAGTAGGGGTGGCAGCTACGAGCAGTACTTC. The encoded protein is CASSRGGSYEQYF. The chain employs TRBV28 and TRBJ2-7; a weak D match, TRBD1 (5 bases). This CDR3 contains 13 residues. The germline V gene encodes CDR1 MDHEN and CDR2 SYDVKM. With 5 bases removed from V and 3 bases from J, the gap between germline ends came to 11 bases.

The V gene is TRBV9, the J gene TRBJ1-2, with D possibly matching TRBD1 (6 bases). The CDR3 is 16 residues long. Trimming cost V 0 bases and J 4 bases, with 16 bases left between them. Germline V gene sequence: CDR1 SGDLS, CDR2 YYNGEE. CDR3 bases: TGTGCCAGCAGCGTAGACAGGGAAGTTAATGCCTATGGCTACACCTTC. Protein product: CASSVDREVNAYGYTF.

To note about this clone: One junction end disagrees with the germline gene, perhaps due to a read error. The chain combines TRBV7-7 with TRBJ2-1; 12 bases fit TRBD2. Germline CDR1 SSHAT, CDR2 FNYEAQ (reference sequence). This CDR3 is 16 amino acids long. This CDR3 is CASSLEASGRANEQFF. The CDR3 bases are TGTGCTAGCAGCTTAGAGGCTAGCGGGAGGGCCAATGAGCAGTTCTTC.

This sequence joins TRBV6-1 and TRBJ1-1, with D perhaps TRBD1 (5 bases). The germline V gene encodes CDR1 MNHNS and CDR2 SASEGT. The CDR3 is 13 residues long. The ends were cut back, 8 bases at V and 2 bases at J, with 12 bases in the middle. CDR3 nucleotide sequence: TGTGCCAGCGGGACGGGAGGAAACACTGAAGCTTTCTTT. This gives the protein CASGTGGNTEAFF.

The chain couples TRBV30 to TRBJ1-2, with D maybe TRBD1 (5 bases). Germline CDR1 reads GTSNPN; CDR2 reads SVGIG (reference sequence). V lost 3 bases to trimming and J lost 5 bases, with 16 bases between them. The CDR3 spans 14 residues. The CDR3 DNA follows: TGTGCCTGGAGCGCAACAGGAAGGGTTTATGGCTACACCTTC. This translates into CAWSATGRVYGYTF.

CDR3 sequence (DNA): TGTGCCAGCAGTTACTCTAACAGGGGCTACGAGCAGTACTTC. This sequence encodes CASSYSNRGYEQYF. The chain combines TRBV6-5 with TRBJ2-7; 7 bases are a match to TRBD1. This CDR3 spans 14 amino acids. CDR1 and CDR2 (germline): MNHEY, SVGAGI. J was trimmed by 3 bases and V by 0 bases; bases with no gene match: 2.

V is TRBV18 and J is TRBJ1-5; the match to TRBD1 covers 10 bases. The ends lost 5 bases at V and 6 bases at J; junction bases unmatched: 7. CDR3 length: 15 residues. Germline CDR1 is KGHSH and CDR2 is LQKENI. The chain's CDR3 is CASSAGTGVRQPQHF. In nucleotides, the CDR3 is TGTGCCAGCTCAGCCGGGACAGGGGTTCGTCAGCCCCAGCATTTT.

This clone was picked up one time. This sequence joins TRBV28 and TRBJ2-2; the match to TRBD2 covers 16 bases. In germline, CDR1 is MDHEN, CDR2 SYDVKM. This CDR3 comprises 17 residues. The V and J ends lost 5 bases and 6 bases, in that order; junction bases with no gene match: 6. The CDR3 here is CASSRWGLAGGPGELFF. The CDR3 bases are TGTGCCAGCAGTCGTTGGGGACTAGCGGGAGGGCCCGGGGAGCTGTTTTTT.

This sequence joins TRBV11-3 and TRBJ2-3; the D gene is possibly TRBD1 (5 bases). The germline gives CDR1 SGHNT, CDR2 YENEEA. This CDR3 spans 15 amino acids. V lost 1 base, J lost 2 bases, and 10 bases lay in between. CDR3 protein: CASSLGRDLTDTQYF. The CDR3 DNA follows: TGTGCCAGCAGCTTAGGCAGGGATCTCACAGATACGCAGTATTTT.